This T cell receptor beta chain derives from a study of T cell responses to AZD1222 COVID-19 vaccine. Overall study context: Pooled together were second doses at about 4 or about 12 weeks. Study findings and constraints: Possibly, clonal diversity was underestimated; donors were largely white British and included more females.

Produced via immunoSEQ multiplex PCR; TCRdb's table is partial and in-frame only. The sample has about 130,000 clones, about 90% seen once; the top ten hold 8.5% to 12%. Note on this clone: What it binds is unknown.

Germline V gene lookup returns CDR1 SGHRS and CDR2 YFSETQ. The CDR3 has 14 amino acids. V was shortened by 3 bases and J by 1 base, with 7 bases between the two germline ends. The sample was peripheral blood, taken on day 0 of AZD1222 vaccination. The origin of this receptor is an adult in good health. The chain has TRBV5-1 and TRBJ1-4; a possible D gene is TRBD1 (5 bases). The CDR3 reads CASSSQGTNEKLFF. DNA for the CDR3: TGCGCCAGCAGCTCCCAGGGAACTAATGAAAAACTGTTTTTT.